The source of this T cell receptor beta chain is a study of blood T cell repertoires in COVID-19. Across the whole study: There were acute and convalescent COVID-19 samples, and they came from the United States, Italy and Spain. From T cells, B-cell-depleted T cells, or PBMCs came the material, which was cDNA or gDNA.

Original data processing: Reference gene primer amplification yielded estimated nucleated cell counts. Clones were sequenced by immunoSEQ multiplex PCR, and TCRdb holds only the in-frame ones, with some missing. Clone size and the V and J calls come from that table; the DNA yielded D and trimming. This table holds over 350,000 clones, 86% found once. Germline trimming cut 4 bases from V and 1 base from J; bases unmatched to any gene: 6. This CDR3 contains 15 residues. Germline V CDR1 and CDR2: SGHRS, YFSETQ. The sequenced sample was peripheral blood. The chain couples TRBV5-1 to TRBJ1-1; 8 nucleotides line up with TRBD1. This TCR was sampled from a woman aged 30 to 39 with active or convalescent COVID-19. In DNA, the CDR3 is TGCGCCAGCAGCATTCTGGGACAGGAGAACACTGAAGCTTTCTTT. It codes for CASSILGQENTEAFF.